The T cell receptor beta chain under discussion was sequenced for a study of cytomegalovirus exposure and HLA in healthy donors. General study results and limits: With high specificity and sensitivity, the classifier reportedly diagnosed cytomegalovirus status.

The germline V gene encodes CDR1 MNHNS and CDR2 SASEGT. The V gene lost 5 bases and the J gene lost 8 bases, with 13 bases spanning the gap. The CDR3 loop spans 13 amino acids. Regarding this clone: Its specificity is not known.

Profiling relied on immunoSEQ multiplex PCR, and the TCRdb table lists in-frame clones only, not all of them. Here the sample spans 90,000 or so clones, 85% being singletons. The receptor was isolated from a man aged 18-30 years in good health and CMV-seropositive. The chain has TRBV6-1 and TRBJ1-3, with D tentatively TRBD1 (6 bases). The sample consisted of PBMCs. CDR3 DNA sequence: TGTGCCAGCAGTCAACAGGGAACAGACACCATATATTTT. Its protein is CASSQQGTDTIYF.